This T cell receptor (beta chain) was profiled in a study of blood T cell repertoires in COVID-19. Study background: Sources were T cells, B-cell-depleted T cells, or PBMCs; the material itself was cDNA or gDNA.

CDR3 size: 17 residues. Germline CDR1 reads KGHSH; CDR2 reads LQKENI. The ends lost 5 bases at V and 4 bases at J; junction bases unmatched: 12. Source study methods: Amplifying reference gene primers gave estimates of nucleated cell counts. Method: immunoSEQ multiplex PCR; TCRdb's copy keeps in-frame clones and lacks some. D and trimming come from the DNA, and the V and J calls and clone size come from that table. In the table there are roughly 250,000 clones, around 89% of which are singletons. Sequencing input: peripheral blood. The source of this sequence is a man aged 25 to 40 with acute or convalescent COVID-19. This chain uses TRBV18 with TRBJ2-1, with TRBD1 matching over 9 bases. In DNA form, the CDR3 reads TGTGCCAGCTCATTGATTGCCGGGACAGGGTTATACAATGAGCAGTTCTTC. Its protein is CASSLIAGTGLYNEQFF.